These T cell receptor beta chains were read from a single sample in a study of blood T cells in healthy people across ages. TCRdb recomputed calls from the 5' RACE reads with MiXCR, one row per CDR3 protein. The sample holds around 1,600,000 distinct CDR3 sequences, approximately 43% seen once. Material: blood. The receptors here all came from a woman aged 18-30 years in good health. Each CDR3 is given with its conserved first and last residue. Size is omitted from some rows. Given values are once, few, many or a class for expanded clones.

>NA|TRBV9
CASSVYASSVYEQYF
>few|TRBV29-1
CSVEGAGGVEKLFF
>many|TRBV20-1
CSAPGTSLNEQFF
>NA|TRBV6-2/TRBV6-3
CASSTYADSSYEQYF
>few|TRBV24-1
CATSDFMAYNEQFF
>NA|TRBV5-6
CASSWGQGASRSNQPQHF
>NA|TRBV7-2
CASSSLAGAGNEQYF
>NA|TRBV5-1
CASGSTGSNTEAFF
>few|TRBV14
CASSQLGLGGTNTGELFF
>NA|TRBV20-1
CSAWKEETQYF
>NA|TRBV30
CAWSAGSVTQYF
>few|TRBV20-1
CSAWTSGGVSYNEQFF
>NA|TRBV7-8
CASSPTGLLDMNTEAFF
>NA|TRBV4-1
CASSQGQGTYEQYF
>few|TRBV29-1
CSAGRSLSYNEQFF
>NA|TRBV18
CASSLGQASSGNTIYF
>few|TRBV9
CASSVVPSGGRDTQYF
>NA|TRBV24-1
CATSRTGDSNTEAFF
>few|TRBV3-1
CASSQPAGFYRPDTQYF
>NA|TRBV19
CASSGDRAGRTEAFF
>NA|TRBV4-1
CASSQVGGAHNSPLHF
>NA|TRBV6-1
CASSLRAGNQETQYF
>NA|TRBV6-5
CASSYEGSSGRDWETQYF
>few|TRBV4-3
CASSSDRAGGYTF
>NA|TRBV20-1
CSAKGRGAFEAFF
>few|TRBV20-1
CSASRAWENYGYTF
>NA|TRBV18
CASSLRSSANYEQYF
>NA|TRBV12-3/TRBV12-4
CASGPASFYEQYF
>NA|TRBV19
CSSRRQGEVIQYF
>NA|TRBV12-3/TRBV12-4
CASRSSTSYNEQFF
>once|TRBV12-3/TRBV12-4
CASSCGVYNEQFF
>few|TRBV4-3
CASSQDLTSGSMNEQFF
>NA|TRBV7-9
CASSPYGSAGTGELFF
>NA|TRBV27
CASSLYPETRDEQYF
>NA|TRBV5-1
CASSLEQGNYEQYF
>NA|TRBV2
CARSLDRENGYTF
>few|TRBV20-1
CSARDPPSSEQFF
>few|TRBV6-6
CASSYGSPDTQYF
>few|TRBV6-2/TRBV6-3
CASGSSGVKNIQYF